This passage covers 18 T cell receptor beta chains from one sample sequenced in a study of blood T cell repertoires in COVID-19. Only in-frame clones appear in the TCRdb table, and some are missing; sequencing was by immunoSEQ multiplex PCR. The sample lists roughly 400,000 clones, less than 95% seen once, with about 0.63% in the top ten. Sequencing was carried out using PBMCs or T cells enriched from blood (not recorded which). The receptors here all came from a man aged 18 to 30 who had recovered from COVID-19.

The chain recombines TRBV11-2 with TRBJ2-1; TRBD2 agrees at 9 bases. Germline values: CDR1 SGHAT, CDR2 FQNNGV. V gave up 5 bases and J gave up 6 bases; unmatched junction bases: 11. The CDR3 has 16 residues. The CDR3 loop is CASSPGGLAGANEQFF. The CDR3 bases are TGTGCCAGCAGCCCGGGGGGGTTAGCGGGAGCCAATGAGCAGTTCTTC.

This chain uses TRBV6-5 with TRBJ1-2; D might be TRBD1 (5 bases). The CDR3 is 13 residues long. The V gene's germline CDR1 is MNHEY and CDR2 SVGAGI. The germline V and J ends were trimmed by 4 bases and 8 bases, with 14 bases remaining between them. The DNA for the CDR3 is TGTGCCAGCAGTTGGGACGGGGGTAGAGGCTACACCTTC. Translation: CASSWDGGRGYTF.

The chain has TRBV24-1 and TRBJ2-3, with TRBD2 matching over 12 bases. The CDR3 sequence is 16 residues long. V lost 2 bases, J lost 7 bases, and 6 bases stayed unmatched. The germline V gene encodes CDR1 KGHDR and CDR2 SFDVKD. CDR3 protein: CATSDYRLAGGYTQYF. The CDR3 DNA is TGTGCCACCAGTGATTATCGCCTAGCGGGAGGGTATACGCAGTATTTT.

The V and J genes are TRBV19 and TRBJ2-7; D is possibly TRBD1 (7 bases). The CDR3 is 16 residues long. V lost 3 bases, J lost 0 bases, and 15 bases lay in between. Per the germline V gene, CDR1 is LNHDA and CDR2 is SQIVND (reference sequence). DNA for the CDR3: TGTGCCAGTAGTATCCTAGCGACAGGGAGCTCCTACGAGCAGTACTTC. Encoded protein: CASSILATGSSYEQYF.

The J gene is TRBJ2-5, the V gene TRBV6-5; 7 positions match TRBD1. The CDR3 is 13 residues long. CDR1 is MNHEY, CDR2 SVGAGI, per germline. Trimming removed 6 bases from V and 4 bases from J; junction bases left unmatched: 5. In nucleotides, the CDR3 is TGTGCCAGCAGCAGACAGGGTTCAGAGACCCAGTACTTC. It specifies CASSRQGSETQYF.

This chain connects TRBV9 to TRBJ2-7; D is unresolved. V lost 1 base, J lost 7 bases, and 12 bases lay in between. The CDR3 has 13 residues. Germline CDR1 SGDLS, CDR2 YYNGEE. The CDR3 DNA is TGTGCCAGCAGCGTAAATCTCCCCGGGGAGCAGTACTTC. This translates into CASSVNLPGEQYF.

This chain joins TRBV18 and TRBJ1-1; tentative D call: TRBD1 (6 bases). V lost 4 bases to trimming and J lost 8 bases, with 11 bases between them. Germline V gene lookup returns CDR1 KGHSH and CDR2 LQKENI. The CDR3 has 12 residues. In DNA, the CDR3 is TGTGCCAGCTCACAACTCGGACAGGAAGCTTTCTTT. This sequence encodes CASSQLGQEAFF. Looking up the rest from reference TRBV18 and TRBJ1-1 gives the full variable domain: NAGVMQNPRHLVRRRGQEARLRCSPMKGHSHVYWYRQLPEEGLKFMVYLQKENIIDESGMPKERFSAEFPKEGPSILRIQQVVRGDSAAYFCASSQLGQEAFFGQGTRLTVV.

The chain recombines TRBV27 with TRBJ1-1; TRBD1 aligns across 9 bases. Per the germline V gene, CDR1 is MNHEY and CDR2 is SMNVEV (reference sequence). This CDR3 comprises 19 residues. The ends lost 1 base at V and 2 bases at J; junction bases unmatched: 14. Here the CDR3 reads CASSLWGQGIFSGNTEAFF. The CDR3 nucleotides read TGTGCCAGCAGTTTATGGGGACAGGGTATATTTTCGGGAAACACTGAAGCTTTCTTT.

Note on this clone: Here the CDR3 omits its conserved ending phenylalanine or tryptophan, so a read error is the likely source. Because the CDR3's place on the DNA is in doubt, the DNA is left out and the CDR3 is given as listed by TCRdb. This rearrangement joins TRBV11-2 to TRBJ1-2. Germline V gives CDR1 SGHAT, CDR2 FQNNGV. From its first to its last residue, the CDR3 has 11 amino acids. CDR3 sequence reads: CASSSSPVQLI.

This chain links TRBV28 with TRBJ2-7, with 8 nucleotides matching TRBD1. Germline V gene lookup returns CDR1 MDHEN and CDR2 SYDVKM. The J segment lost 6 bases and the V segment lost 8 bases, leaving 9 bases of the junction unmatched. The CDR3 contains 13 residues. The CDR3 DNA sequence: TGTGCCAGCCTAGACAGGGGACCGTCCGAGCAGTACTTC. Its protein is CASLDRGPSEQYF.

V and J are TRBV19 and TRBJ1-2, with no clear D. The germline CDR1 and CDR2 sequences are LNHDA and SQIVND (reference sequence). This CDR3 contains 15 residues. The ends were cut back, 1 base at V and 2 bases at J, with 11 bases in the middle. The CDR3 DNA is TGTGCCAGTAGTATAGCTGGTCGAGGGAACTATGGCTACACCTTC. Translated: CASSIAGRGNYGYTF.

The chain uses TRBV5-1 and TRBJ2-7, with TRBD2 matching over 12 bases. Germline assignment: CDR1 SGHRS and CDR2 YFSETQ. This CDR3 comprises 16 residues. V lost 4 bases, J lost 3 bases, and 8 bases stayed unmatched. CDR3 sequence (DNA): TGCGCCAGCAGCCCCAGGACTAGCGGGGCTATCTACGAGCAGTACTTC. Protein product: CASSPRTSGAIYEQYF. Drawing the rest from reference TRBV5-1 and TRBJ2-7, the complete variable domain is KAGVTQTPRYLIKTRGQQVTLSCSPISGHRSVSWYQQTPGQGLQFLFEYFSETQRNKGNFPGRFSGRQFSNSRSEMNVSTLELGDSALYLCASSPRTSGAIYEQYFGPGTRLTVT.

The chain employs TRBV3-1 (or the pseudogene TRBV3-2) and TRBJ1-6; D call uncertain. V dropped 2 bases and J dropped 8 bases, with 7 bases sitting between them. Germline-derived CDR1 and CDR2 are LGHDT and YNNKEL (reference sequence). The CDR3 loop spans 13 amino acids. The CDR3 bases are TGTGCCAGCAGCCAATTCCCCGATTCACCCCTCCACTTT. The encoded protein is CASSQFPDSPLHF.

The chain's CDR3 is CASSIARVAAYTF. CDR3 nucleotide sequence: TGTGCCAGTAGTATTGCCAGGGTGGCTGCCTACACCTTC. The genes are TRBV19 and TRBJ1-2; a weak D match, TRBD1 (5 bases). The germline gives CDR1 LNHDA, CDR2 SQIVND (reference sequence). The CDR3 loop spans 13 amino acids. The V gene lost 3 bases and the J gene lost 10 bases, with 15 bases spanning the gap.

This clone has a handful of counts. This rearrangement joins TRBV2 to TRBJ1-3, with unresolved D. The CDR3 spans 17 residues. With 5 bases removed from V and 0 bases from J, the gap between germline ends came to 17 bases. CDR1 SNHLY and CDR2 FYNNEI come from the germline V gene. The CDR3 DNA reads as TGTGCCAGCAGTCCAGCCGACATGCGAAGCTCTGGAAACACCATATATTTT. Amino acid sequence: CASSPADMRSSGNTIYF.

This chain joins TRBV9 and TRBJ1-2; tentative D call: TRBD1 (5 bases). CDR3 length equals 15 residues. Germline CDR1 and CDR2: SGDLS and YYNGEE. V dropped 3 bases and J dropped 5 bases, with 17 bases sitting between them. CDR3 bases: TGTGCCAGCAGCGAGGAGGGAAGAGGGGTTTATGGCTACACCTTC. This codes for CASSEEGRGVYGYTF.

This chain connects TRBV7-9 to TRBJ1-1, with no clear D. The CDR3 loop spans 13 amino acids. Per germline, CDR1 SEHNR and CDR2 FQNEAQ (reference sequence). V lost 6 bases to trimming and J lost 7 bases, with 15 bases between them. CDR3 sequence: CASRALGTGEAFF. Written as DNA, the CDR3 is TGTGCCAGCAGAGCCTTAGGTACGGGTGAAGCTTTCTTT.

This rearrangement joins TRBV4-2 to TRBJ2-2; D remains unclear. Trimming cost V 6 bases and J 8 bases, with 10 bases left between them. The CDR3 loop spans 12 amino acids. CDR1 is LGHNA and CDR2 is YNFKEQ in the germline V gene. The CDR3 nucleotides are TGTGCCAGCAGAACTCCTTTAGGGGAGCTGTTTTTT. It is translated as CASRTPLGELFF.